The 27 T cell receptor beta chains reported below all come from one sample, sequenced in a study of blood T cells in healthy people across ages. A second PCR of about 7 to 11 cycles used a sample-barcoded 5' primer and a J-beta primer mix. TCRdb passed the 5' RACE reads through MiXCR, listing each CDR3 protein once. The repertoire holds about 1,800,000 distinct CDR3 sequences, with 28% as singletons. The sequencing sample was made of blood. These receptors were collected from a woman between 25 and 40 years old in good health.

The rearrangement links TRBV5-1 to TRBJ1-3; tentatively, D is TRBD1 (5 bases). This CDR3 comprises 13 residues. V was clipped by 0 bases and J by 5 bases, with 6 bases between them. CDR1 is SGHRS, CDR2 YFSETQ, per germline. CDR3 in DNA: TGCGCCAGCAGCTTGGAGGGGAGAAACACCATATATTTT. It specifies CASSLEGRNTIYF.

Comment on this clonotype: The germline gene is not matched at one end of the junction; a read error may be the cause. The chain uses TRBV12-3 or TRBV12-4 and TRBJ1-5, with D uncertain. The CDR3 has 13 amino acids. DNA of the CDR3: TGTGCCAGAAGTTGGAGGGCCGGTCAGCCCCAGCATTTT. Amino acids: CARSWRAGQPQHF.

This chain uses TRBV28 with TRBJ1-1, with unresolved D. Germline assignment: CDR1 MDHEN and CDR2 SYDVKM. V was pared by 5 bases and J by 0 bases, with 13 bases between. The CDR3 is 15 amino acids. The CDR3 coding sequence is TGTGCCAGCAGTCCACCGTCTGAGGTGAACACTGAAGCTTTCTTT. It encodes CASSPPSEVNTEAFF. The complete variable domain, with remaining parts taken from reference TRBV28 and TRBJ1-1, reads DVKVTQSSRYLVKRTGEKVFLECVQDMDHENMFWYRQDPGLGLRLIYFSYDVKMKEKGDIPEGYSVSREKKERFSLILESASTNQTSMYLCASSPPSEVNTEAFFGQGTRLTVV.

The genes are TRBV2 and TRBJ1-5, with a weak D call TRBD1 (6 bases). The CDR3 runs to 14 residues. Germline CDR1 reads SNHLY; CDR2 reads FYNNEI. The germline V and J ends were trimmed by 3 bases and 3 bases, with 9 bases remaining between them. The DNA for the CDR3 is TGTGCCAGCAGTGATACAGGGCTCAATCAGCCCCAGCATTTT. Its translation: CASSDTGLNQPQHF.

This clonotype was seen only a few times. This chain uses TRBV3-1 with TRBJ1-2; 9 bases align to TRBD1. This CDR3 is built from 14 residues. V was pared by 4 bases and J by 5 bases, with 5 bases of the junction left unmatched. The V gene's germline CDR1 is LGHDT and CDR2 YNNKEL (reference sequence). The chain's CDR3 is CASSRGTGRYGYTF. The CDR3, as DNA: TGTGCCAGCAGCCGTGGGACAGGGCGGTATGGCTACACCTTC.

A note on this clonotype: Being one base from a much bigger clone, this may be a read error. The rearrangement links TRBV7-2 to TRBJ2-7; 10 positions agree with TRBD2. Germline CDR1 reads SGHTA; CDR2 reads FQGNSA. This CDR3 spans 15 amino acids. The junction had 9 bases not matched to a gene; V was cut back by 5 bases and J by 5 bases. CDR3 nucleotides: TGTGCCAGCAGCCCGGGCACTAGCGGGATCGACGAGCAGTACGTC. Translating it yields CASSPGTSGIDEQYV.

To note about this clonotype: This sequence may be a read error, since a much larger clone differs from it by one base. The chain recombines TRBV29-1 with TRBJ2-7, with D uncertain. The germline gives CDR1 SQVTM, CDR2 ANQGSEA. The CDR3 runs 11 residues. CDR3 coding DNA: TGCTGCGTCGCGAAAGGCTACGAGCAGTACTTC. Amino acid sequence: CCVAKGYEQYF.

The CDR3 region has the DNA TGTGCCAGCAGCGTAGAGGGGCGGGACGAGCAGTACTTC. It translates to CASSVEGRDEQYF. The chain joins TRBV9 to TRBJ2-7, with D perhaps given as TRBD1 or TRBD2 (5 bases each). CDR3 length: 13 amino acids. With 0 bases removed from V and 5 bases from J, the gap between germline ends came to 9 bases. CDR1 is SGDLS, CDR2 YYNGEE, per germline.

This clonotype was counted many times. V usage is TRBV7-9 and J usage is TRBJ2-3; D remains unclear. Trimming pared 4 bases from V and 4 bases from J, leaving 15 bases between. The CDR3 extends over 15 amino acids. Germline-derived CDR1 and CDR2 are SEHNR and FQNEAQ (reference sequence). CDR3 nucleotides: TGTGCCAGCAGCTCCCCTCGGCGGAGCGCAGATACGCAGTATTTT. This translates into CASSSPRRSADTQYF.

This clonotype was detected only a few times. The chain couples TRBV6-5 to TRBJ1-2, with TRBD1 as a possible D gene (6 bases). The CDR3 totals 14 residues. Trimming took off 2 bases at V and 1 base at J, with 8 bases between the two ends. Germline assignment: CDR1 MNHEY and CDR2 SVGAGI. CDR3 DNA: TGTGCCAGCAGTTACGAGGGGGGTAACTATGGCTACACCTTC. Encoded protein: CASSYEGGNYGYTF.

This clonotype was recorded many times. The chain recombines TRBV5-1 with TRBJ2-7; 11 positions match TRBD1. The CDR3 has 18 amino acids. With V trimmed by 6 bases and J by 5 bases, 19 bases remained unmatched. Germline V CDR1 and CDR2: SGHRS, YFSETQ. Here the CDR3 DNA reads TGCGCCAGCACGACCGGGACAGGGGGTTCACGTTCGGTGAACGAGCAGTACTTC. Protein: CASTTGTGGSRSVNEQYF.

This clonotype appeared many times. V usage is TRBV9 and J usage is TRBJ2-7; a weak D match, TRBD2 (6 bases). The CDR3 has 12 residues. With 0 bases removed from V and 9 bases from J, the gap between germline ends came to 10 bases. CDR1 is SGDLS, CDR2 YYNGEE, per germline. CDR3 DNA sequence: TGTGCCAGCAGCGTAGACGGGGGAGGGCAGTACTTC. As protein: CASSVDGGGQYF.

The chain is built from TRBV11-2 and TRBJ2-5; D remains ambiguous. V lost 6 bases to trimming and J lost 2 bases, with 10 bases between them. The CDR3 loop spans 13 amino acids. Germline CDR1 reads SGHAT; CDR2 reads FQNNGV. This chain's CDR3 is CASRKANQETQYF. The CDR3 region has the DNA TGTGCCAGCAGGAAAGCGAATCAAGAGACCCAGTACTTC.

This clonotype was seen ten or more times. V gene TRBV6-5 combines with J gene TRBJ2-7, with D tentatively TRBD2 (5 bases). This CDR3 has 17 amino acids. V was pared by 0 bases and J by 3 bases, with 18 bases between. In germline, CDR1 is MNHEY, CDR2 SVGAGI. The CDR3 here is CASSYSRSPSGGYEQYF. CDR3 DNA: TGTGCCAGCAGTTACTCCCGTTCTCCCTCAGGAGGCTACGAGCAGTACTTC.

This clonotype occurred many times. The chain recombines TRBV9 with TRBJ2-3; D gene uncertain. Germline V gene sequence: CDR1 SGDLS, CDR2 YYNGEE. The germline V and J ends were trimmed by 0 bases and 2 bases, with 7 bases remaining between them. The CDR3 length is 14 residues. CDR3 nucleotide sequence: TGTGCCAGCAGCGTAGACCGTTACACAGATACGCAGTATTTT. As protein: CASSVDRYTDTQYF.

As regards this clonotype: The junction does not match germline at one end; this may be a read error. This chain links TRBV28 with TRBJ2-7, with D perhaps TRBD1 (7 bases). The CDR3 totals 16 residues. Germline V gene data show CDR1 as MDHEN and CDR2 as SYDVKM. The CDR3 loop is CARSLGGGTTTYEQYF. CDR3 nucleotides: TGTGCCCGCAGTTTAGGAGGGGGCACGACGACCTACGAGCAGTACTTC.

This clonotype was recorded at least ten times. The CDR3 protein is CASSQASRRTSGGHEQYF. CDR3 DNA: TGTGCCAGCAGCCAGGCTAGTAGAAGGACTAGCGGGGGGCACGAGCAGTACTTC. V gene TRBV4-2 combines with J gene TRBJ2-7; TRBD2 aligns across 14 bases. V lost 3 bases and J lost 5; bases outside the gene matches: 12. Per germline, CDR1 LGHNA and CDR2 YNFKEQ. The CDR3 loop spans 18 amino acids.

The CDR3 DNA reads TGTGCCAGCAGCCAAGGTCTGGAGCAGCCCCAGCATTTT. It encodes CASSQGLEQPQHF. This chain joins TRBV3-1 and TRBJ1-5; D ambiguous. In germline, CDR1 is LGHDT, CDR2 YNNKEL (reference sequence). The CDR3 length is 13 residues. The V and J ends lost 1 base and 7 bases respectively, with 8 bases between them.

The V gene is TRBV10-3, the J gene TRBJ1-1; D unclear. Germline values: CDR1 ENHRY, CDR2 SYGVKD. The CDR3 length is 12 residues. V gave up 4 bases and J gave up 4 bases, with 7 bases separating them. The CDR3 region is CAISGASTEAFF. The CDR3 DNA is TGTGCCATCAGTGGGGCGAGCACTGAAGCTTTCTTT.

This clonotype was detected a few times. The genes are TRBV5-1 and TRBJ2-7; possible D gene TRBD1, 5 bases. The CDR3 has 15 residues. CDR1 and CDR2 from the germline V gene are SGHRS and YFSETQ. V gave up 1 base and J gave up 3 bases, with 14 bases separating them. CDR3 region: CASSLSPSQDYEQYF. In nucleotides, the CDR3 is TGCGCCAGCAGCTTGTCCCCGTCACAGGACTACGAGCAGTACTTC. The complete variable domain, with remaining parts taken from reference TRBV5-1 and TRBJ2-7, reads KAGVTQTPRYLIKTRGQQVTLSCSPISGHRSVSWYQQTPGQGLQFLFEYFSETQRNKGNFPGRFSGRQFSNSRSEMNVSTLELGDSALYLCASSLSPSQDYEQYFGPGTRLTVT.

The rearrangement links TRBV6-6 to TRBJ1-2, with unresolved D. The germline V and J ends were trimmed by 10 bases and 3 bases, with 21 bases remaining between them. CDR1 MNHNY and CDR2 SVGAGI come from the germline V gene (reference sequence). The CDR3 consists of 15 residues. The CDR3 nucleotides are TGTGCCAACAGCAAACCCTCCAGGACGCACTATGGCTACACCTTC. Amino acid sequence: CANSKPSRTHYGYTF.

The chain carries TRBV20-1 and TRBJ2-7; D is unclear. In germline, CDR1 is DFQATT, CDR2 SNEGSKA (reference sequence). Trimming took 0 bases from V and 7 from J, leaving 13 bases between them. CDR3 size: 13 residues. CDR3 sequence reads: CSAREDLVGEQYF. As DNA, the CDR3 is TGCAGTGCTAGAGAGGACCTTGTGGGGGAGCAGTACTTC.

V gene TRBV25-1 combines with J gene TRBJ1-2; 7 nucleotides align to TRBD1. The length of the CDR3 is 17 residues. V dropped 4 bases and J dropped 2; count of bases not matched to a gene: 13. In germline, CDR1 is MGHDK, CDR2 SYGVNS. The CDR3 reads CASSVPGTEYSNYGYTF. The CDR3 coding sequence is TGTGCCAGCAGTGTCCCCGGGACAGAGTATTCCAACTATGGCTACACCTTC.

About this clonotype: A read error may produce the germline difference seen at one junction end. V and J are TRBV7-6 and TRBJ1-4, with TRBD1 matching over 9 bases. In germline, CDR1 is SGHVS, CDR2 FNYEAQ. This CDR3 spans 16 amino acids. CDR3 sequence (DNA): TGTGTCAGCAGCTTAACGCCGGGACAGGGAAGTGAAAAACTGTTTTTT. It specifies CVSSLTPGQGSEKLFF. Looking up the rest from reference TRBV7-6 and TRBJ1-4 gives the full variable domain: GAGVSQSPRYKVTKRGQDVALRCDPISGHVSLYWYRQALGQGPEFLTYFNYEAQQDKSGLPNDRFSAERPEGSISTLTIQRTEQRDSAMYRCVSSLTPGQGSEKLFFGSGTQLSVL.

This clonotype was counted between two and nine times. The rearrangement uses TRBV20-1 and TRBJ1-1; 7 nucleotides agree with TRBD1. This CDR3 has 13 amino acids. Trimming cost V 5 bases and J 10 bases; bases outside gene matches: 13. Per the germline V gene, CDR1 is DFQATT and CDR2 is SNEGSKA (reference sequence). For the CDR3, the DNA is TGCAGTGCTGGGGACAGTCCCAGGAGCGTAGCTTTCTTT. It is translated as CSAGDSPRSVAFF.

This clonotype was seen a handful of times. The V gene is TRBV20-1, the J gene TRBJ2-5; 8 bases fit TRBD1. The CDR3 extends over 15 amino acids. The V segment lost 3 bases and the J segment 5 bases; nucleotides outside the gene matches: 11. Per germline, CDR1 DFQATT and CDR2 SNEGSKA (reference sequence). CDR3 loop: CSASDRQGPRETQYF. The CDR3 bases are TGCAGTGCTAGCGATCGACAGGGGCCGAGGGAGACCCAGTACTTC.

The rearrangement uses TRBV21-1 and TRBJ2-2; TRBD2, the D gene given by the table, was not confirmed from the DNA. TRBV21-1 is given as a pseudogene. This CDR3 spans 15 amino acids. CDR3 nucleotides: TGTGCCAGCAGCAGCGGAGGGTGGCACACCGAGGAGCTGTTTTTT. Protein sequence: CASSSGGWHTEELFF.